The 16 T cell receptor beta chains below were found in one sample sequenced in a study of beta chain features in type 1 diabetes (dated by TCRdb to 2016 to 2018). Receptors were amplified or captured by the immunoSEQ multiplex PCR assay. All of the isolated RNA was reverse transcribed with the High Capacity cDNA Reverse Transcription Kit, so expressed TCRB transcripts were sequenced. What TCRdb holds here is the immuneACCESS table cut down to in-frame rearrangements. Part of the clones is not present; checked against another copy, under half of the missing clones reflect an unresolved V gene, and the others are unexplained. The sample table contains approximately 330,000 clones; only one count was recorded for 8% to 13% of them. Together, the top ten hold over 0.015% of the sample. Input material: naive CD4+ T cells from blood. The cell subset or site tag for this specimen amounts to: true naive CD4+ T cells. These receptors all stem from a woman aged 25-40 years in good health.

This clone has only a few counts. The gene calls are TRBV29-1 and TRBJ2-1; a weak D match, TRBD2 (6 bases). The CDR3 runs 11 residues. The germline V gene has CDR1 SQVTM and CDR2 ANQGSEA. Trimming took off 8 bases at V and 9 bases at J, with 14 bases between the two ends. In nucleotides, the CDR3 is TGCAGCCTCTCGCGGCGGGGTGAGCAGTTCTTC. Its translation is CSLSRRGEQFF.

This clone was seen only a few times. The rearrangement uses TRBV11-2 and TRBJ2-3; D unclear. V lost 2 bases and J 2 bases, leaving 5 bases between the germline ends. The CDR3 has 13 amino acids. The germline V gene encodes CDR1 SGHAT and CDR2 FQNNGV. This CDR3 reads CASSLPLTDTQYF. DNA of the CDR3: TGTGCCAGCAGCTTACCTCTCACAGATACGCAGTATTTT.

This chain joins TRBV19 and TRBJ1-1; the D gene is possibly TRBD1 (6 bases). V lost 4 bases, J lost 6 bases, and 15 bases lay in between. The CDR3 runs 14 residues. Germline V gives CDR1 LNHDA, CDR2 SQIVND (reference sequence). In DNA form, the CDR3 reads TGTGCCAGTAGTAGCGGGCAGGGGATCGCTGAAGCTTTCTTT. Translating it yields CASSSGQGIAEAFF.

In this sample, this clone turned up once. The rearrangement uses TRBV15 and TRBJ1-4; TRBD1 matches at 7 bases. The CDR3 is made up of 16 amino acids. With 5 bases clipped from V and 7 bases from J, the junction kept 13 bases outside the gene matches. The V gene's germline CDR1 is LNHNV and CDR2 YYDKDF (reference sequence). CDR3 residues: CATSWDAGAGGEKLFF. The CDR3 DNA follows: TGTGCCACCAGCTGGGACGCCGGTGCAGGGGGTGAAAAACTGTTTTTT.

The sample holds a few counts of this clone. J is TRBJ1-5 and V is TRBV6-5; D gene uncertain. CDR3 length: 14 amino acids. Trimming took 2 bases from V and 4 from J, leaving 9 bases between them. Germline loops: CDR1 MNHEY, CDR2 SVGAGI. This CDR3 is CASSYGPENQPQHF. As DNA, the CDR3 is TGTGCCAGCAGTTACGGGCCTGAGAATCAGCCCCAGCATTTT.

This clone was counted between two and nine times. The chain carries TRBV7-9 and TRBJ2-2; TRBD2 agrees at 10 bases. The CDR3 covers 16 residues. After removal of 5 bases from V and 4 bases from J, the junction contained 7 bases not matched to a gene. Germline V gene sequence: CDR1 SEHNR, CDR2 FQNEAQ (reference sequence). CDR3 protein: CASSRAGGRGTGELFF. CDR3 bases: TGTGCCAGCAGCCGAGCGGGAGGGCGCGGCACCGGGGAGCTGTTTTTT.

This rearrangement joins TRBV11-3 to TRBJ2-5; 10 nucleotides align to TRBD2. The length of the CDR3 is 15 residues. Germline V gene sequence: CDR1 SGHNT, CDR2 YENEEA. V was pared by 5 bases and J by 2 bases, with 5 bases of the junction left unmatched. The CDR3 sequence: CASSPGLAVQETQYF. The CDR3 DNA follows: TGTGCCAGCAGCCCAGGACTAGCGGTTCAAGAGACCCAGTACTTC.

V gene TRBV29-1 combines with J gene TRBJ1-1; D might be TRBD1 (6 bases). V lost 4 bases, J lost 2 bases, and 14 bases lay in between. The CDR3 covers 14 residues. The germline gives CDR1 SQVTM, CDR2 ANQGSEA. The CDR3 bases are TGCAGCGTTGGGCAGGGGCGAAGTAACACTGAAGCTTTCTTT. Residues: CSVGQGRSNTEAFF.

CDR3 coding DNA: TGCGCCAGCAGCCAAGTCCAGGATTCTAACTATGGCTACACCTTC. Amino acids: CASSQVQDSNYGYTF. The chain carries TRBV4-3 and TRBJ1-2; D call uncertain. This CDR3 region has 15 residues. Deletions cut 1 base from V and 0 bases from J, with 9 bases between. The germline V gene encodes CDR1 LGHNA and CDR2 YSLEER.

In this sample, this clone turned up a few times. The DNA of the CDR3 is TGTGCCAGCAGCCAAGTCAGGGTTAAAGGTGCCTACAATGAGCAGTTCTTC. The encoded protein is CASSQVRVKGAYNEQFF. The V call is TRBV14, the J call TRBJ2-1, with D perhaps matching TRBD1 (5 bases). V lost 1 base to trimming and J lost 2 bases, with 15 bases between them. This CDR3 has 17 amino acids. The V gene's germline CDR1 is SGHDN and CDR2 FVKESK.

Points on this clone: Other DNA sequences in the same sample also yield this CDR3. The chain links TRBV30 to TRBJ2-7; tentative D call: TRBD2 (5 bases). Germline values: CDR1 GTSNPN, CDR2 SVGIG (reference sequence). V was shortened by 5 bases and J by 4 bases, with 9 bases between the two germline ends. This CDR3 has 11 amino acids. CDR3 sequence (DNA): TGTGCCTGGTCAACGGGATACGAGCAGTACTTC. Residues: CAWSTGYEQYF. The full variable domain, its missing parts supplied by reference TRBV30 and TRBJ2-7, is SQTIHQWPATLVQPVGSPLSLECTVEGTSNPNLYWYRQAAGRGLQLLFYSVGIGQISSEVPQNLSASRPQDRQFILSSKKLLLSDSGFYLCAWSTGYEQYFGPGTRLTVT.

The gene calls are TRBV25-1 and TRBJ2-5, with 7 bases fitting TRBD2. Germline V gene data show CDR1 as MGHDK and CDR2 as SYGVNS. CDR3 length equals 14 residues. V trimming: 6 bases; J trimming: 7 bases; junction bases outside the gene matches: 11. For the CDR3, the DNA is TGTGCCAGCAGGGGTCAGGGAGGGCCGGTGACCCAGTACTTC. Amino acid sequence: CASRGQGGPVTQYF.

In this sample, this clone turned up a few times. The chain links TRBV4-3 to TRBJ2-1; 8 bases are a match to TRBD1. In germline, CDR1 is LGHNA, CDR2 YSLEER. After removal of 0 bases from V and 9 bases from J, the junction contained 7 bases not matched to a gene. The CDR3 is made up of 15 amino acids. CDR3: CASSQETGVIVEQFF. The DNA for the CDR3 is TGCGCCAGCAGCCAAGAGACAGGGGTTATAGTTGAGCAGTTCTTC.

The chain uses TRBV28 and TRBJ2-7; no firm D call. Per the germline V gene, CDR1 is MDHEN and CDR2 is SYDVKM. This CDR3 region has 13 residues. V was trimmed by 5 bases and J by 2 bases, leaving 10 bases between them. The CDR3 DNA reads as TGTGCCAGCAGTCCCCCCGAGGCCTACGAGCAGTACTTC. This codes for CASSPPEAYEQYF.

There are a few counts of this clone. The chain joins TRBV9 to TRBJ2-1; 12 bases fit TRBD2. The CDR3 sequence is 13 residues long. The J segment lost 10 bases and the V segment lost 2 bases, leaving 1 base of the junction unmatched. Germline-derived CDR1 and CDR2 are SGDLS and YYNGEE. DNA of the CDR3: TGTGCCAGCAGCGTGGGACTAGCGGGCGAGCAGTTCTTC. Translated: CASSVGLAGEQFF.

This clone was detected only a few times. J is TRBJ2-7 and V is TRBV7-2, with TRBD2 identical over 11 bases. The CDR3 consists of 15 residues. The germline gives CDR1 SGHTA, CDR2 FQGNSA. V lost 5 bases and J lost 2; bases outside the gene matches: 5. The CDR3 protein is CASSTGLAGPYEQYF. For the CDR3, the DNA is TGTGCCAGCAGCACCGGACTAGCGGGCCCCTACGAGCAGTACTTC.